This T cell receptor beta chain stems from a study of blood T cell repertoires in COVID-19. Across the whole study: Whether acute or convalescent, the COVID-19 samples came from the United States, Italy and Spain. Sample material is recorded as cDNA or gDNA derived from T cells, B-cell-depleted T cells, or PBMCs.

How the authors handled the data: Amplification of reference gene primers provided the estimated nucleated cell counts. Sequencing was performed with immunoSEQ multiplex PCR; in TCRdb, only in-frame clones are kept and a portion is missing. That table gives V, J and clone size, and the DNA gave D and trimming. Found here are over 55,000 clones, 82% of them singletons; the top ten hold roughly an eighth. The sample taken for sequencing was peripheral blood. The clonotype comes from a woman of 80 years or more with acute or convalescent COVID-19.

Here the CDR3 DNA reads TGTGCCAGCAGCTTGGATGGGCGGGACCAAGAGACCCAGTACTTC. Amino acid sequence: CASSLDGRDQETQYF. This chain links TRBV5-4 with TRBJ2-5; weak D call: TRBD2 (5 bases). Germline V gene lookup returns CDR1 SGHNT and CDR2 YYREEE (reference sequence). The V end was cut by 0 bases, the J end by 0 bases, with 9 bases between. This CDR3 is built from 15 residues.